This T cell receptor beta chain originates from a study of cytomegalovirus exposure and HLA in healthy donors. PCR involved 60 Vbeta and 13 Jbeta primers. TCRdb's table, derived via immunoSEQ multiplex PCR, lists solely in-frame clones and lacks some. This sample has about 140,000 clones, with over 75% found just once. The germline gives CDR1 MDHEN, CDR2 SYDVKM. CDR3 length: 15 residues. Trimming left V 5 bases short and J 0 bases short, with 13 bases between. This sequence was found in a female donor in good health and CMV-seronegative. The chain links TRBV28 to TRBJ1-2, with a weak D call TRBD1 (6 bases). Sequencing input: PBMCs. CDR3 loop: CASSLNRVTNYGYTF. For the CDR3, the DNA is TGTGCCAGCAGTCTTAACAGGGTGACTAACTATGGCTACACCTTC.